This T cell receptor beta chain was identified in a study of blood T cell repertoires in COVID-19. Across the study: The study drew acute and convalescent COVID-19 samples from the United States, Italy and Spain.

Authors' analysis steps: Nucleated cell counts were estimated from reference gene primer amplification. Profiled with immunoSEQ multiplex PCR; TCRdb holds only in-frame clones, not every one. The V and J calls and the clone size are those of that table, but D and trimming were determined from the DNA. The sample includes approximately 210,000 clones, approximately 85% of them seen just once. Categorization into cohorts depended on clinical history that participants reported. J was trimmed by 3 bases and V by 6 bases; bases with no gene match: 7. From germline, CDR1 is MNHEY and CDR2 SMNVEV (reference sequence). This CDR3 is 16 amino acids long.

The sample consisted of PBMCs or T cells enriched from blood (not recorded which). The chain is built from TRBV27 and TRBJ2-3, with 12 bases lining up with TRBD2. This TCR came from a man aged 40-55 years who had recovered from COVID-19. The CDR3 protein is CASRALAGGRTDTQYF. The CDR3 coding sequence is TGTGCCAGCAGAGCACTAGCGGGAGGACGAACAGATACGCAGTATTTT.